This T cell receptor beta chain was identified in a study of shared clonotypes between healthy human individuals. Produced via immunoSEQ multiplex PCR; TCRdb's table is partial and in-frame only. Here the sample spans around 990,000 clones, 70% to 85% being singletons. The ends were cut back, 5 bases at V and 2 bases at J, with 11 bases in the middle. Germline CDR1 is SGHTA and CDR2 is FQGNSA. The length of the CDR3 is 14 residues. The chain is built from TRBV7-2 and TRBJ2-3; D gene ambiguous. The sequence was obtained from a man aged 18 to 30 in good health. Some clones in this sample may be carry-over from other donors' samples. Sequencing input: memory CD4+ T cells from PBMCs. The subset was: CD45RA-negative fraction. CDR3 DNA: TGTGCCAGCAGCCGAGACCCAATCACAGATACGCAGTATTTT. It yields the protein CASSRDPITDTQYF.